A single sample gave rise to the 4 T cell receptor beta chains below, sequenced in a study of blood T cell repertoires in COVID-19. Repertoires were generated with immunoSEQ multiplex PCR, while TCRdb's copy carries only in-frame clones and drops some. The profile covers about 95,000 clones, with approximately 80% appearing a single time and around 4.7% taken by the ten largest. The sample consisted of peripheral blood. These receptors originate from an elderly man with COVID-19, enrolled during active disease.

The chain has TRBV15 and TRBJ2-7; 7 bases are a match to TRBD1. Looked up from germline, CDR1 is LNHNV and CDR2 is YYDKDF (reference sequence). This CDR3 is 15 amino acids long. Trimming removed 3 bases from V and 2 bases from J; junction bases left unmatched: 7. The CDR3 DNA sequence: TGTGCCACCAGCAGCCGGGACAGCCGACCCTACGAGCAGTACTTC. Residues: CATSSRDSRPYEQYF. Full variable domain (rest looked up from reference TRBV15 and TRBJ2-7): DAMVIQNPRYQVTQFGKPVTLSCSQTLNHNVMYWYQQKSSQAPKLLFHYYDKDFNNEADTPDNFQSRRPNTSFCFLDIRSPGLGDTAMYLCATSSRDSRPYEQYFGPGTRLTVT.

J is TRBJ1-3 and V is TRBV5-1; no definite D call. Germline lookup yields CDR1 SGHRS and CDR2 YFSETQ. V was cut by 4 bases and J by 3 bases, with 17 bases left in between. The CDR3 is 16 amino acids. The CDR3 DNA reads TGCGCCAGCAGCCCCCAGCCCGCGGAGGGTGGAAACACCATATATTTT. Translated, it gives CASSPQPAEGGNTIYF. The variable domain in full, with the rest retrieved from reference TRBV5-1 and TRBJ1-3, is KAGVTQTPRYLIKTRGQQVTLSCSPISGHRSVSWYQQTPGQGLQFLFEYFSETQRNKGNFPGRFSGRQFSNSRSEMNVSTLELGDSALYLCASSPQPAEGGNTIYFGEGSWLTVV.

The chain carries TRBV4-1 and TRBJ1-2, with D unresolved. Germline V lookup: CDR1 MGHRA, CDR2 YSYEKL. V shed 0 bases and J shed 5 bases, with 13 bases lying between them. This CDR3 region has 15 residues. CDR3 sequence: CASSQDRTAEYGYTF. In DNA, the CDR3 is TGCGCCAGCAGCCAAGATAGAACAGCCGAGTATGGCTACACCTTC.

The CDR3 nucleotides read TGTGCCATCATTGCCCCGCGAGCCGGGGAGCTGTTTTTT. Amino acids: CAIIAPRAGELFF. The chain employs TRBV27 and TRBJ2-2; D is unclear. Between the trimmed V and J ends, which lost 10 bases and 6 bases, there was a span of 15 bases. Germline CDR1 and CDR2: MNHEY and SMNVEV (reference sequence). The CDR3 is made up of 13 amino acids.